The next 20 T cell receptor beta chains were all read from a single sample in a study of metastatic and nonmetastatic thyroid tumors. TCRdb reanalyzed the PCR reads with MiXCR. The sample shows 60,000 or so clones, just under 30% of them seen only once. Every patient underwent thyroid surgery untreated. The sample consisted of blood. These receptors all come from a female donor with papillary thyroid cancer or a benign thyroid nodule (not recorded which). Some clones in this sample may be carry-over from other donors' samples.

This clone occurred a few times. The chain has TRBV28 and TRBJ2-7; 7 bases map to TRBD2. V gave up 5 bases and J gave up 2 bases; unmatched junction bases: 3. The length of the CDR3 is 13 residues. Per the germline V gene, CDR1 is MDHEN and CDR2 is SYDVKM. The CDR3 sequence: CASSRDYPYEQYF. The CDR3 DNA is TGTGCCAGCAGTAGGGACTACCCCTACGAGCAGTACTTC.

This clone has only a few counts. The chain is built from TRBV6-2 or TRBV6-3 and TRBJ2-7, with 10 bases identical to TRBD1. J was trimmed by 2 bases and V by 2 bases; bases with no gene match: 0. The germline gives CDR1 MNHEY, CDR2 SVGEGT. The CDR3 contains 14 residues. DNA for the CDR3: TGTGCCAGCAGTTACGGACAGGGGGCCTACGAGCAGTACTTC. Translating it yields CASSYGQGAYEQYF.

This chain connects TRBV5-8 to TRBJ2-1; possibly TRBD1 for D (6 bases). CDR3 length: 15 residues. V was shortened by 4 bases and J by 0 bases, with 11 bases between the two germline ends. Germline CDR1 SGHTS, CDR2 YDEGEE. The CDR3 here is CASSAGVVSYNEQFF. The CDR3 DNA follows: TGTGCCAGCAGCGCAGGGGTGGTCTCCTACAATGAGCAGTTCTTC.

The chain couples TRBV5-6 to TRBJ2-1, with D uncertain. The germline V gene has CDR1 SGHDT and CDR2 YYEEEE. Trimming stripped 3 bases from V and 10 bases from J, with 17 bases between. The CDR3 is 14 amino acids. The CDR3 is CASSSTTSVGEQFF. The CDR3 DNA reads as TGTGCCAGCAGCTCCACGACCAGCGTGGGCGAGCAGTTCTTC.

CDR3 sequence: CASSLSSVGRQYF. The CDR3 DNA reads TGTGCCAGCAGCTTAAGTTCCGTCGGGAGGCAGTACTTC. J is TRBJ2-7 and V is TRBV7-2; D possibly corresponds to TRBD2 (6 bases). This CDR3 spans 13 amino acids. Looked up from germline, CDR1 is SGHTA and CDR2 is FQGNSA. The V end was cut by 2 bases, the J end by 9 bases, with 14 bases between.

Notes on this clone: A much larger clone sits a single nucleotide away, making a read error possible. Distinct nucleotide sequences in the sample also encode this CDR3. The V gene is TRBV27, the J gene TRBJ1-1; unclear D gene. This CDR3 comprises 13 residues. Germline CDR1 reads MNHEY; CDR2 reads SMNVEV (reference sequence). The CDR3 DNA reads TGTGCCAGCAGTTTAGGAGGCGTCACTGAGGCTTTCTTT. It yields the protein CASSLGGVTEAFF.

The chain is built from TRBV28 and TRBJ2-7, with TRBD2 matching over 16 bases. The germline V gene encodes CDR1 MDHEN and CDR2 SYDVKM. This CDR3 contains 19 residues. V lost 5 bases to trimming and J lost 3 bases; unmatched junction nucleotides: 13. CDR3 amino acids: CASSTVLGTSGRVVYEQYF. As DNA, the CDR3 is TGTGCCAGCAGTACCGTACTCGGGACTAGCGGGAGGGTCGTCTACGAGCAGTACTTC.

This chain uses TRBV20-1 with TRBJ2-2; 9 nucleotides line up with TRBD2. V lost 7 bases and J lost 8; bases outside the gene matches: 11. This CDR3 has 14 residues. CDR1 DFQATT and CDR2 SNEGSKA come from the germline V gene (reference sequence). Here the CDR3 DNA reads TGCAGTGTTGGAGTAGCGGGAGTCCGGGGGGAGCTGTTTTTT. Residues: CSVGVAGVRGELFF.

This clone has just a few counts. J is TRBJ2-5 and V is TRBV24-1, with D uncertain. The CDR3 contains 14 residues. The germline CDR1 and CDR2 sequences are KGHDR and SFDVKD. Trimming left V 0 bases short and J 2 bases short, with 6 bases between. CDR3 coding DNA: TGTGCCACCAGTGATTTGCAAGATCAAGAGACCCAGTACTTC. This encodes CATSDLQDQETQYF.

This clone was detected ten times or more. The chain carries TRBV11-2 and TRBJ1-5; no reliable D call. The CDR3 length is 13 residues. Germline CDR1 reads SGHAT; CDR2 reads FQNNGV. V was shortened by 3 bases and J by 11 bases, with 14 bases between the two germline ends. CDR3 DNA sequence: TGTGCCAGCAGCTTGGGCCCTCAACGCACCCAGCATTTT. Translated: CASSLGPQRTQHF. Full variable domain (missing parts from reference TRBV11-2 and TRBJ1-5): EAGVAQSPRYKIIEKRQSVAFWCNPISGHATLYWYQQILGQGPKLLIQFQNNGVVDDSQLPKDRFSAERLKGVDSTLKIQPAKLEDSAVYLCASSLGPQRTQHFGDGTRLSIL.

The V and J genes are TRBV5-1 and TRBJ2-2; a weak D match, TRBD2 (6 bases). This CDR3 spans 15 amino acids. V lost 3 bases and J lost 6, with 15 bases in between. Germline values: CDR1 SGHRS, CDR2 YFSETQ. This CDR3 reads CASSSPGSGAGELFF. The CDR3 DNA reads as TGCGCCAGCAGCTCTCCCGGGAGTGGCGCCGGGGAGCTGTTTTTT.

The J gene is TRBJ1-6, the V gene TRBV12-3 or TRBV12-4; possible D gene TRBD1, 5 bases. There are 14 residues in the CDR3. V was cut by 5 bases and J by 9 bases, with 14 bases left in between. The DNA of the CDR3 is TGTGCCAGCAGTGAAAGCAGGGACGGTTCACCCCTCCACTTT. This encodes CASSESRDGSPLHF.

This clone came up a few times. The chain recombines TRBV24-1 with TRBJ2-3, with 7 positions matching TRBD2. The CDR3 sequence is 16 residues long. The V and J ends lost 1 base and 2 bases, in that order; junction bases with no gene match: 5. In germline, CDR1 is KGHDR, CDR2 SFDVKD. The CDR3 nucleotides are TGTGCCACCAGTGATTTTCCAGCGGGAATCACAGATACGCAGTATTTT. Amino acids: CATSDFPAGITDTQYF.

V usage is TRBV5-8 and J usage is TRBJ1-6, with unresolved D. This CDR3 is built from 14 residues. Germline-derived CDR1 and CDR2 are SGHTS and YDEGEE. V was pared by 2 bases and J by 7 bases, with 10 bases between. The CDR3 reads CASSFGPRNSPLHF. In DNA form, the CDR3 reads TGTGCCAGCAGCTTTGGCCCGAGGAATTCACCCCTCCACTTT.

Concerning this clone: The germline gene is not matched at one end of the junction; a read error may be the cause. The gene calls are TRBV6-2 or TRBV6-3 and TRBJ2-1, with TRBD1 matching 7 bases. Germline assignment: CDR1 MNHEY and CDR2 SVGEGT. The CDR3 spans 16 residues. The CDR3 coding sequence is TGTGCCAGCAGTTACTCGAGTGAGGGGGCAGGAAGCGCCGCGGTCTTC. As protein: CASSYSSEGAGSAAVF.

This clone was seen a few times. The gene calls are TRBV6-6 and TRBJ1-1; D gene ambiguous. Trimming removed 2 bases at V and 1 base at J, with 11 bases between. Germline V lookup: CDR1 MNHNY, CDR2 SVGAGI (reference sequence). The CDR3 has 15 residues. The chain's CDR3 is CASSYLDGRNTEAFF. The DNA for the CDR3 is TGTGCCAGCAGTTACCTTGACGGACGGAACACTGAAGCTTTCTTT.

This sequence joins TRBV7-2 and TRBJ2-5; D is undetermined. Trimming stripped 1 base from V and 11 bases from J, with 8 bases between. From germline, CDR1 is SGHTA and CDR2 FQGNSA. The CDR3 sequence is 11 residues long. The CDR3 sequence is CASSLVGSQYF. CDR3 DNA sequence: TGTGCCAGCAGCTTAGTCGGATCTCAGTACTTC.

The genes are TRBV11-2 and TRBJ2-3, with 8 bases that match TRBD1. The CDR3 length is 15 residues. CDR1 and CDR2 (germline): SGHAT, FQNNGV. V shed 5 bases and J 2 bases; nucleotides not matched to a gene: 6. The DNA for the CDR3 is TGTGCCAGCAGCCGGTGGACAGGGTACACAGATACGCAGTATTTT. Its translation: CASSRWTGYTDTQYF.

CDR3 sequence reads: CSAGGMGSGCEQYF. DNA of the CDR3: TGCAGTGCGGGGGGAATGGGGTCGGGGTGCGAGCAGTACTTC. The chain carries TRBV20-1 and TRBJ2-7; perhaps TRBD2 as D (6 bases). V lost 6 bases and J 6 bases, leaving 21 bases between the germline ends. The CDR3 sequence is 14 residues long. Germline CDR1 DFQATT, CDR2 SNEGSKA (reference sequence).

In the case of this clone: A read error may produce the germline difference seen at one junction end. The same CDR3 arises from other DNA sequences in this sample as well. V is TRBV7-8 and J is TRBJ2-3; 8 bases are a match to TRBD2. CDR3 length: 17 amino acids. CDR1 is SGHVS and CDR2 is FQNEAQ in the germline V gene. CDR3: CASSLSTSGTPPDTQYF. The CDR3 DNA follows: TGTGCCAGTAGCTTAAGTACTAGCGGAACCCCTCCAGATACGCAGTACTTT.